The 14 T cell receptor beta chains in this list originate from one sample, sequenced in a study of blood T cell repertoires in COVID-19. Assay used: immunoSEQ multiplex PCR; TCRdb lists only in-frame clones, some missing. Of some 62,000 clones in the sample, roughly four fifths were seen once. Sample: peripheral blood. Receptors originate from a human donor in a cohort sampled during active COVID-19.

The V call is TRBV28, the J call TRBJ1-1; possibly TRBD1 for D (6 bases). The CDR3 sequence is 12 residues long. With 5 bases removed from V and 7 bases from J, the gap between germline ends came to 11 bases. Germline-derived CDR1 and CDR2 are MDHEN and SYDVKM. The CDR3: CASSTGRHEAFF. CDR3 DNA sequence: TGTGCCAGCAGTACAGGGAGACATGAAGCTTTCTTT.

The chain carries TRBV2 and TRBJ2-7; a possible D gene is TRBD2 (7 bases). The CDR3 loop spans 16 amino acids. V lost 3 bases to trimming and J lost 1 base, with 16 bases between them. Germline CDR1 reads SNHLY; CDR2 reads FYNNEI. The CDR3 sequence: CASSESWGGVSYEQYF. CDR3 sequence (DNA): TGTGCCAGCAGTGAGAGTTGGGGGGGCGTGTCCTACGAGCAGTACTTC.

This clone was seen only a few times. This chain uses TRBV2 with TRBJ1-2, with TRBD1 as a possible D gene (6 bases). Between the trimmed V and J ends, which lost 2 bases and 8 bases, there was a span of 15 bases. The germline CDR1 and CDR2 sequences are SNHLY and FYNNEI. The CDR3 sequence is 14 residues long. The CDR3 region is CASSENGAGVGYTF. CDR3 coding DNA: TGTGCCAGCAGTGAAAATGGCGCAGGGGTAGGCTACACCTTC.

The chain has TRBV7-6 and TRBJ2-3; TRBD2 aligns across 14 bases. CDR3 length: 18 residues. Per the germline V gene, CDR1 is SGHVS and CDR2 is FNYEAQ. V was clipped by 5 bases and J by 4 bases; unmatched bases: 11. CDR3 bases: TGTGCCAGCAGCCCCGGGACTAGCGGGGGAGGTAGGGCAGATACGCAGTATTTT. Translating it yields CASSPGTSGGGRADTQYF.

The CDR3 here is CAWGTSGGAPGTQYF. In DNA form, the CDR3 reads TGTGCCTGGGGAACTAGCGGGGGGGCCCCGGGTACGCAGTATTTT. The chain links TRBV30 to TRBJ2-3, with 13 nucleotides matching TRBD2. Germline loops: CDR1 GTSNPN, CDR2 SVGIG (reference sequence). Germline trimming cut 5 bases from V and 8 bases from J; bases unmatched to any gene: 10. The CDR3 loop spans 15 amino acids.

Written as DNA, the CDR3 is TGTGCCAGCAGCGTAGGGGGACAAGGGGCGGCCTTCTACGAGCAGTACTTC. It codes for CASSVGGQGAAFYEQYF. This chain links TRBV9 with TRBJ2-7; TRBD1 might be the D (6 bases). V was clipped by 0 bases and J by 3 bases, with 19 bases between them. The CDR3 runs to 17 residues. Germline V gives CDR1 SGDLS, CDR2 YYNGEE.

J is TRBJ1-1 and V is TRBV9; D unclear. CDR1 SGDLS and CDR2 YYNGEE come from the germline V gene. There are 15 residues in the CDR3. V gave up 0 bases and J gave up 1 base, with 10 bases separating them. The CDR3 DNA reads as TGTGCCAGCAGCGTAGACGGAGGGTCGAACACTGAAGCTTTCTTT. As protein: CASSVDGGSNTEAFF.

The chain's CDR3 is CASSYDAQGLETQYF. DNA for the CDR3: TGTGCCAGCAGTTACGATGCCCAGGGTCTAGAGACCCAGTACTTC. The chain couples TRBV6-6 to TRBJ2-5, with D perhaps matching TRBD1 (5 bases). This CDR3 region has 15 residues. With 2 bases removed from V and 4 bases from J, the gap between germline ends came to 14 bases. The germline CDR1 and CDR2 sequences are MNHNY and SVGAGI (reference sequence).

The J gene is TRBJ2-4, the V gene TRBV20-1, with D uncertain. The CDR3 is 14 residues long. Per the germline V gene, CDR1 is DFQATT and CDR2 is SNEGSKA (reference sequence). With 3 bases removed from V and 6 bases from J, the gap between germline ends came to 15 bases. The CDR3 here is CSASLAAGRNIQYF. In nucleotides, the CDR3 is TGCAGTGCTAGTTTGGCCGCAGGTCGAAACATTCAGTACTTC.

The chain links TRBV9 to TRBJ2-6; no clear D gene. Trimming removed 3 bases from V and 0 bases from J, with 7 bases in between. CDR1 is SGDLS and CDR2 is YYNGEE in the germline V gene. This CDR3 has 15 amino acids. DNA for the CDR3: TGTGCCAGCAGCGCAGGTTTCTCTGGGGCCAACGTCCTGACTTTC. It specifies CASSAGFSGANVLTF.

This clone was seen a single time. This chain connects TRBV12-5 to TRBJ2-3, with 12 nucleotides matching TRBD2. The CDR3 spans 16 residues. Germline CDR1 is LGHNT and CDR2 is FRNRAP. With V trimmed by 3 bases and J by 4 bases, 5 bases remained unmatched. CDR3 sequence reads: CASGLYLAGGPDTQYF. The DNA of the CDR3 is TGTGCTAGTGGTTTATACCTAGCGGGGGGGCCAGATACGCAGTATTTT.

With regard to this clone: The same CDR3 can be traced to other DNA sequences in this sample. The V call is TRBV6-5, the J call TRBJ1-1, with 8 nucleotides matching TRBD1. This CDR3 spans 15 amino acids. V lost 6 bases and J lost 0; bases outside the gene matches: 6. Germline CDR1 is MNHEY and CDR2 is SVGAGI. This CDR3 is CASRDRDRVNTEAFF. The CDR3 nucleotides are TGTGCCAGCAGGGACAGGGATCGGGTGAACACTGAAGCTTTCTTT.

The chain joins TRBV2 to TRBJ2-3, with 11 bases fitting TRBD2. V trimming: 4 bases; J trimming: 7 bases; junction bases outside the gene matches: 7. From germline, CDR1 is SNHLY and CDR2 FYNNEI. There are 15 residues in the CDR3. The CDR3 region has the DNA TGTGCCAGCAGTGTAGATAGCGGGGGGGCATATACGCAGTATTTT. Protein sequence: CASSVDSGGAYTQYF.

This clone showed up many times. The chain combines TRBV7-2 with TRBJ2-1, with TRBD2 matching 10 bases. The J segment lost 7 bases and the V segment lost 5 bases, leaving 11 bases of the junction unmatched. Germline V CDR1 and CDR2: SGHTA, FQGNSA. CDR3 length: 16 residues. The CDR3 coding sequence is TGTGCCAGCAGCCCCCAGCTAGCGGGGGTCGGGAATGAGCAGTTCTTC. Its protein is CASSPQLAGVGNEQFF.